This TCR beta chain was sequenced for a study of T cells in Graves' hyperthyroidism and ophthalmopathy. Whole-study context: Peripheral blood samples were taken at initial diagnosis, prior to any treatment.

The table lists this clonotype with a few counts. Patients with uncontrolled infections, other autoimmune diseases, pregnancy or lactation were excluded. Used for diagnoses were clinical symptoms, serum thyroxine and TRAb, thyroid ultrasound and orbital computed tomography. Amplification targeted TCR beta CDR3 regions from RNA transcripts. During a first-round RT-PCR of the TCR CDR3, the HTBI primer set was used. Each CDR3 protein is one row after TCRdb ran MiXCR on the multiplex PCR reads. The sample records hundreds of thousands of distinct CDR3 sequences, under 15% being singletons. The V gene's germline CDR1 is SGHVS and CDR2 FQNEAQ. The CDR3 contains 14 residues. Trimming removed 6 bases from V and 4 bases from J; junction bases left unmatched: 5.

The specimen sequenced was blood. The clonotype originates from a woman aged 25 to 39 with Graves' hyperthyroidism. The chain has TRBV7-8 and TRBJ2-5, with 10 bases lining up with TRBD2. For the CDR3, the DNA is TGTGCCAGCAGTTCCGGACTAGCGGTAGAGACCCAGTACTTC. It encodes CASSSGLAVETQYF.